This T cell receptor beta chain was identified in a study of T cells in Graves' hyperthyroidism and ophthalmopathy. TCR beta CDR3 regions were amplified from RNA transcripts. First-round RT-PCR with HTBI primers amplified the TCR CDR3 region. TCRdb reprocessed the multiplex PCR reads with MiXCR, giving one entry per CDR3 protein. In the table there are fewer than 350,000 distinct CDR3 sequences, roughly 15% of which are singletons. Uncontrolled infection, other autoimmune disease, pregnancy or lactation led to exclusion. Used for diagnoses were clinical symptoms, serum thyroxine and TRAb, thyroid ultrasound and orbital computed tomography. On this clonotype: Antigen: not known. A much larger clonotype is one base distant, so this may be a read error.

Broader study findings: The majority of expanded thyroid clonotypes above 0.001 also appeared in blood. Stable hyperthyroidism and ophthalmopathy were separated using 13 V-J signatures.

The length of the CDR3 is 13 residues. Trimming took 4 bases from V and 8 from J; bases not matched to a gene: 7. Germline CDR1 MNHNS, CDR2 SASEGT. The specimen was blood. The chain couples TRBV6-1 to TRBJ1-2, with 7 bases matching TRBD1. The sequence came from a woman in her 40s with Graves' hyperthyroidism. For the CDR3, the DNA is TGTGCCAGCAGTGTAGAGACAGGGCACGGCTACACCTTC. It translates to CASSVETGHGYTF.